These 14 T cell receptor beta chains were sequenced from one sample in a study of OX40 agonist ivuxolimab in advanced cancers. Data came from immunoSEQ multiplex PCR; TCRdb stores just in-frame clones and leaves some out. The table lists roughly 60,000 clones, around nine tenths of them singletons. The sample consisted of CD4+ or CD8+ T cells sorted from blood, taken in a trial of the OX40 agonist ivuxolimab. All receptors derive from an adult with an advanced solid tumor such as melanoma, head and neck, liver or kidney cancer.

V gene TRBV7-2 combines with J gene TRBJ1-6; D call uncertain. V was clipped by 1 base and J by 4 bases, with 8 bases between them. This CDR3 contains 15 residues. CDR1 SGHTA and CDR2 FQGNSA come from the germline V gene. In DNA form, the CDR3 reads TGTGCCAGCAGCTTAGTTGCGGGTTATAATTCACCCCTCCACTTT. Its translation is CASSLVAGYNSPLHF.

The genes are TRBV29-1 and TRBJ2-3; D unresolved. The CDR3 covers 12 residues. CDR1 and CDR2 from the germline V gene are SQVTM and ANQGSEA. V was pared by 3 bases and J by 6 bases, with 10 bases between. As DNA, the CDR3 is TGCAGCGTTGACCTGACGAGGGATACGCAGTATTTT. Translating gives CSVDLTRDTQYF.

The gene calls are TRBV2 and TRBJ1-2; 9 bases agree with TRBD1. The CDR3 loop spans 14 amino acids. Germline V gene lookup returns CDR1 SNHLY and CDR2 FYNNEI. The V gene end was trimmed by 9 bases and the J gene end by 5 bases; junction bases not matched to a gene: 10. As DNA, the CDR3 is TGTGCCAGATCCCCACAGGGGGCGATTTATGGCTACACCTTC. Amino acid sequence: CARSPQGAIYGYTF.

The chain is built from TRBV10-2 and TRBJ2-3, with a possible D match to TRBD2 (7 bases). V was trimmed by 3 bases and J by 4 bases, leaving 17 bases between them. The CDR3 is made up of 16 amino acids. Germline V lookup: CDR1 WSHSY, CDR2 SAAADI. The CDR3 loop is CASSDLRGAGADTQYF. In DNA form, the CDR3 reads TGCGCCAGCAGTGATCTCCGGGGGGCAGGGGCAGATACGCAGTATTTT.

The chain combines TRBV29-1 with TRBJ1-4, with a possible D match to TRBD1 (5 bases). This CDR3 contains 14 residues. Trimming left V 5 bases short and J 5 bases short, with 15 bases between. CDR1 and CDR2 from the germline V gene are SQVTM and ANQGSEA. The CDR3 spells CSVKDTLSNEKLFF. DNA of the CDR3: TGCAGCGTTAAGGACACCCTCTCGAATGAAAAACTGTTTTTT. Complete variable domain (other parts from reference TRBV29-1 and TRBJ1-4): SAVISQKPSRDICQRGTSLTIQCQVDSQVTMMFWYRQQPGQSLTLIATANQGSEATYESGFVIDKFPISRPNLTFSTLTVSNMSPEDSSIYLCSVKDTLSNEKLFFGSGTQLSVL.

The chain links TRBV4-3 to TRBJ1-5, with TRBD1 as a possible D gene (5 bases). The CDR3 loop spans 15 amino acids. V shed 4 bases and J shed 6 bases, with 16 bases lying between them. Germline loops: CDR1 LGHNA, CDR2 YSLEER. Written as DNA, the CDR3 is TGCGCCAGCAGCCCGTTCCACTGGGGCGGTCAGCCCCAGCATTTT. Its protein is CASSPFHWGGQPQHF.

V and J are TRBV5-1 and TRBJ2-7; D may be TRBD1 or TRBD2 (5 bases each). The V gene lost 4 bases and the J gene lost 0 bases, with 14 bases spanning the gap. This CDR3 contains 15 residues. Germline CDR1 reads SGHRS; CDR2 reads YFSETQ. The CDR3 DNA sequence: TGCGCCAGCAGCCGGGACGTGGGGATCTCCTACGAGCAGTACTTC. As protein: CASSRDVGISYEQYF. Based on the CDR3 plus reference TRBV5-1 and TRBJ2-7, the full variable domain is KAGVTQTPRYLIKTRGQQVTLSCSPISGHRSVSWYQQTPGQGLQFLFEYFSETQRNKGNFPGRFSGRQFSNSRSEMNVSTLELGDSALYLCASSRDVGISYEQYFGPGTRLTVT.

The chain employs TRBV27 and TRBJ2-5, with D maybe TRBD1 (5 bases). The germline CDR1 and CDR2 sequences are MNHEY and SMNVEV (reference sequence). V was clipped by 0 bases and J by 0 bases, with 5 bases between them. There are 14 residues in the CDR3. The CDR3 is CASSLSDNQETQYF. CDR3 nucleotides: TGTGCCAGCAGTTTATCGGACAACCAAGAGACCCAGTACTTC.

The V call is TRBV6-5, the J call TRBJ1-1; D perhaps matches TRBD1 (5 bases). This CDR3 region has 15 residues. Germline CDR1 and CDR2: MNHEY and SVGAGI. The ends were cut back, 0 bases at V and 4 bases at J, with 12 bases in the middle. This CDR3 is CASSYSGSGLTEAFF. Written as DNA, the CDR3 is TGTGCCAGCAGTTACTCGGGATCAGGGCTCACTGAAGCTTTCTTT.

The chain uses TRBV21-1 and TRBJ2-7. TRBV21-1 is shown as a pseudogene. The CDR3 extends over 12 amino acids. The CDR3 DNA follows: TGTGCCAGCAGCAAAGAACCCTACGAGCAGTACTTC. It translates to CASSKEPYEQYF.

J is TRBJ1-1 and V is TRBV7-2, with TRBD1 matching 7 bases. With 6 bases clipped from V and 8 bases from J, the junction kept 6 bases outside the gene matches. The CDR3 is made up of 12 amino acids. CDR1 SGHTA and CDR2 FQGNSA come from the germline V gene. The DNA of the CDR3 is TGTGCCAGCAGAGACGACAGGGTAGAAGCTTTCTTT. Protein sequence: CASRDDRVEAFF.

The rearrangement joins TRBV30 to TRBJ1-2; TRBD1 is a possible D gene (5 bases). The germline V gene encodes CDR1 GTSNPN and CDR2 SVGIG (reference sequence). This CDR3 contains 12 residues. The V end was cut by 3 bases, the J end by 7 bases, with 12 bases between. CDR3 sequence reads: CAWRREGTGYTF. The CDR3 bases are TGTGCCTGGAGGAGGGAAGGGACTGGCTACACCTTC.

The chain joins TRBV18 to TRBJ2-2; TRBD2 agrees at 16 bases. The CDR3 has 19 residues. Germline values: CDR1 KGHSH, CDR2 LQKENI. V shed 3 bases, J shed 0 bases, and the junction held 4 bases outside the gene matches. CDR3 sequence reads: CASSPQGLAGGTNTGELFF. The CDR3 bases are TGTGCCAGCTCACCTCAGGGACTAGCGGGAGGGACGAACACCGGGGAGCTGTTTTTT.

The genes are TRBV25-1 and TRBJ2-5; 15 nucleotides line up with TRBD2. Trimming at V came to 4 bases and at J to 5 bases, leaving 2 bases not matched to a gene. Germline CDR1 and CDR2: MGHDK and SYGVNS. This CDR3 contains 15 residues. Written as DNA, the CDR3 is TGTGCCAGCAGTGGTGGACTAGCGGGAGGGGAGACCCAGTACTTC. This sequence encodes CASSGGLAGGETQYF.